This T cell receptor (beta chain) stems from a study of CD8 T cells in ankylosing spondylitis. Findings of the study overall: Clones linked with disease were CD8+ and fairly uncommon in the peripheral blood. Among TCR beta sequences, a motif of about 8 highly homologous variants appeared characteristic of ankylosing spondylitis blood.

This clonotype has more than one count but fewer than ten. Its antigen remains unknown. MiXCR, applied by TCRdb to the 5' RACE reads, yields one record per CDR3 protein. Among about 150,000 distinct CDR3 sequences, around 6.6% were seen once, and the ten largest hold over 10%. V lost 5 bases and J lost 8; bases outside the gene matches: 9. CDR1 and CDR2 from the germline V gene are SGHVS and FQNEAQ. The CDR3 consists of 14 residues. The TCR sequence derives from a female donor with ankylosing spondylitis or in good health (not recorded which). The genes are TRBV7-8 and TRBJ2-4, with TRBD2 matching over 7 bases. The sample taken for sequencing was blood, either unsorted or a sorted T cell fraction (not recorded which). The CDR3 DNA follows: TGTGCCAGCAGCCCCGTCAGTCTAGCGGACATTCAGTACTTC. Protein: CASSPVSLADIQYF.